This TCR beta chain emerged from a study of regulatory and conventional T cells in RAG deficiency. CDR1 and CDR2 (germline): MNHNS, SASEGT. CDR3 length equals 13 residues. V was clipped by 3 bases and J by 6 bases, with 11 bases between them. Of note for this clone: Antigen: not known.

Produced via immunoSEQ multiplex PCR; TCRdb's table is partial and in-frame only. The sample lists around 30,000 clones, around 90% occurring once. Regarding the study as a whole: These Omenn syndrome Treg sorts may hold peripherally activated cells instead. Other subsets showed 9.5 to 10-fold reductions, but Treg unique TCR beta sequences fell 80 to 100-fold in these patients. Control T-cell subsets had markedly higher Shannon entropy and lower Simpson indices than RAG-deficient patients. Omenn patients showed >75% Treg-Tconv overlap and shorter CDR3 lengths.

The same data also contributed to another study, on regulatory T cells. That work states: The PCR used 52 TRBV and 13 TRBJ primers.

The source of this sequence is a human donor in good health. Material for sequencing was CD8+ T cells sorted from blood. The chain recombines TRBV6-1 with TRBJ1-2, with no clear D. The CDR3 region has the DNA TGTGCCAGCAGTGATGGTCTTAATAATGGCTACACCTTC. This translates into CASSDGLNNGYTF.